Described below is a single TCR beta chain sequence and its context. Its antigen is not known. The data stem from a study of OX40 agonist ivuxolimab in advanced cancers. The wider study: Among those enrolled, mean age was about 63 years (range about 23 to 85) and 70% to 85% were male. Broader study findings: Part of the nonresponder group also had normalized T-cell clonal expansion that was low.

Germline CDR1 and CDR2: SGHTA and FQGTGA. The CDR3 is 14 amino acids. V shed 5 bases and J shed 0 bases, with 11 bases lying between them. Baseline, cycle 4 day 1, and cycle 7 day 1 were the blood sampling points. Produced via immunoSEQ multiplex PCR; TCRdb's table is partial and in-frame only. The data contain tens of thousands of clones, about three quarters of them singletons. Specimen: CD4+ or CD8+ T cells sorted from blood, collected in a trial of the OX40 agonist ivuxolimab. The source of this sequence is an adult with an advanced solid tumor such as melanoma, head and neck, liver or kidney cancer. The genes are TRBV7-3 and TRBJ2-7; no firm D call. The CDR3 is CASSVTGASYEQYF. The CDR3 DNA reads as TGTGCCAGCAGCGTGACGGGCGCCTCCTACGAGCAGTACTTC. Together with reference TRBV7-3 and TRBJ2-7, the CDR3 gives the full variable domain: GAGVSQTPSNKVTEKGKYVELRCDPISGHTALYWYRQSLGQGPEFLIYFQGTGAADDSGLPNDRFFAVRPEGSVSTLKIQRTERGDSAVYLCASSVTGASYEQYFGPGTRLTVT.